The rows below give T cell receptor beta chains drawn from one sample of a study of T-cell reconstitution after alpha-beta-depleted transplantation in children. TCRdb itself ran the PCR reads through MiXCR, one entry per CDR3 protein. This sample has hundreds of thousands of distinct CDR3 sequences, with almost 8% found just once. Sequencing used peripheral blood, obtained 360 days after TCRalphabeta/CD19-depleted stem cell transplant. The receptors shown here come from a female patient aged 2-10 years who had a stem cell transplant for Fanconi anemia, so the T cells may come from the graft donor. The conserved cysteine and the conserved F or W are not part of the CDR3 here. Fields, in order: V gene, J gene, CDR3 protein.

>TRBV20-1|TRBJ2-5
SVVQGGNQETQY
>TRBV7-2|TRBJ2-7
ASSLALGQRLYEQY
>TRBV27|TRBJ2-5
ASSLGPRVETQY
>TRBV12-3/TRBV12-4|TRBJ2-1
ASSQYGTGDSNEQF
>TRBV19|TRBJ2-7
ASSRADRWEQY
>TRBV12-3/TRBV12-4|TRBJ2-2
ASKIGLANTGELF
>TRBV18|TRBJ2-3
ASSPGRTSTDTQY
>TRBV5-5|TRBJ1-2
ASSLGQRGYT
>TRBV2|TRBJ1-2
ASSELLYGYT
>TRBV30|TRBJ1-6
AWTNPGQVYSPLH
>TRBV12-3/TRBV12-4|TRBJ2-3
ASSDGQGENTDTQY
>TRBV7-3|TRBJ1-1
ASSWQGGTEAF
>TRBV12-3/TRBV12-4|TRBJ1-4
ASSFLTGGEGANEKLF
>TRBV29-1|TRBJ2-7
SVEVPSSYEQY
>TRBV20-1|TRBJ2-1
SAEGRGHPDNEQF
>TRBV2|TRBJ2-7
ASEGYEQY
>TRBV5-6|TRBJ1-2
ASSFRSRLSSYGYT
>TRBV6-5|TRBJ2-5
ASSYSGVPQETQY
>TRBV5-6|TRBJ1-2
ASSLYRLGGYT
>TRBV5-1|TRBJ2-1
ASSLARRGGGMDEQF
>TRBV6-2/TRBV6-3|TRBJ1-5
ASSFPTGWFQPQH
>TRBV6-5|TRBJ1-6
ASSYFSGTGGSPLH
>TRBV7-3|TRBJ2-7
ASSPLAGGSYEQY
>TRBV6-1|TRBJ1-2
ASSEDRNYGYT
>TRBV10-2|TRBJ2-7
ASSGMGLSYEQY
>TRBV2|TRBJ2-1
ASSEPNEQF
>TRBV5-1|TRBJ2-1
ASSLAASGTHEQF
>TRBV6-5|TRBJ1-1
ASTGGGRPEAF
>TRBV19|TRBJ2-3
ASSGGTHVGTDTQY
>TRBV15|TRBJ1-2
ATSRVRQTNYGYT
>TRBV12-3/TRBV12-4|TRBJ2-3
ASSFRMRRDTQY
>TRBV20-1|TRBJ2-1
SARGLAGETYNEQF
>TRBV7-2|TRBJ1-3
ASSLTGLLSGNTIY
>TRBV30|TRBJ1-1
AWKGQNTEAF
>TRBV5-1|TRBJ2-1
ASATGTPFGNEQF
>TRBV9|TRBJ1-4
ASSLRTGSNEKLF
>TRBV10-3|TRBJ1-1
AISPKGNTEAF
>TRBV15|TRBJ2-4
ATESSSSSSGLAKNIQY
>TRBV7-2|TRBJ2-7
ASCPRTGGLYEQY
>TRBV6-2/TRBV6-3|TRBJ2-2
ASSYSLAVMTGELF
>TRBV6-2/TRBV6-3|TRBJ2-7
ASSLPGGGYEQY
>TRBV20-1|TRBJ2-1
SAPKGGFSYNEQF
>TRBV9|TRBJ1-5
ASSESGDHQPQH
>TRBV24-1|TRBJ2-7
ATSDTAGSYEQY
>TRBV6-2/TRBV6-3|TRBJ1-5
ASSYRLAGNQPQH
>TRBV2|TRBJ2-7
ASRTSGGYNEQY
>TRBV28|TRBJ1-2
ASSITGTGISANYGYT
>TRBV18|TRBJ2-5
ASSPPGGGRQETQY